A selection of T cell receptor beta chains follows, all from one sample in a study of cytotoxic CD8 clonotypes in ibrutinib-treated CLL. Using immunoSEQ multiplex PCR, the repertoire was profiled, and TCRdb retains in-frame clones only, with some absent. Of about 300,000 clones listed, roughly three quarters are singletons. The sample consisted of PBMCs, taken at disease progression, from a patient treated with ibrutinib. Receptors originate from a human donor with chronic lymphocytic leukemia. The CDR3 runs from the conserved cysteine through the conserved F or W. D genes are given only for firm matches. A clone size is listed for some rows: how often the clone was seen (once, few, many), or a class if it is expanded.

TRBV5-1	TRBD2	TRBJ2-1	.	CASSMGLAGGLAPNEQFF	TGCGCCAGCAGCATGGGACTAGCGGGGGGTCTTGCCCCCAATGAGCAGTTCTTC
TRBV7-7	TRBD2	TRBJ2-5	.	CASSAGLAENVETQYF	TGTGCCAGCAGCGCGGGACTAGCGGAGAACGTAGAGACCCAGTACTTC
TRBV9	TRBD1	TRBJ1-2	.	CASGWQGAPGYTF	TGTGCCAGCGGGTGGCAGGGGGCGCCTGGCTACACCTTC
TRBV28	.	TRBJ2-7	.	CASCGSYEQYF	TGTGCCAGCTGTGGCTCCTACGAGCAGTACTTC
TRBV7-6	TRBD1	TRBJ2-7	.	CASSLEDRGHEQYF	TGTGCCAGCAGCTTAGAGGACAGGGGTCACGAGCAGTACTTC
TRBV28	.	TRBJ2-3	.	CASSFQSYWRASTDTQYF	TGTGCCAGCAGTTTTCAGTCCTATTGGCGGGCGAGCACAGATACGCAGTATTTT
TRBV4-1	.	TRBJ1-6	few	CASSQAPDSPLHF	TGCGCCAGCAGCCAAGCGCCGGATTCACCCCTCCACTTT
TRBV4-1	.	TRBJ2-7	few	CASSPRDSPYEQYF	TGCGCCAGCAGCCCACGAGACAGTCCCTACGAGCAGTACTTC
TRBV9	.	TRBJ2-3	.	CASAPYADTQYF	TGTGCCAGCGCCCCCTACGCAGATACGCAGTATTTT
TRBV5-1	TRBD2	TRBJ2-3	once	CASSPSRAGAFTDTQYF	TGCGCCAGCAGTCCATCAAGAGCGGGGGCCTTTACAGATACGCAGTATTTT
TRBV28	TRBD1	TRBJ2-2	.	CASSPRGQGANTGELFF	TGTGCCAGCAGTCCTCGGGGACAGGGCGCGAACACCGGGGAGCTGTTTTTT
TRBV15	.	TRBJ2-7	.	CATSRDLGRPPGEQYF	TGTGCCACCAGCAGAGATTTGGGCCGCCCGCCCGGAGAGCAGTACTTC
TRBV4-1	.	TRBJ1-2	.	CASSQDRGGVGMSTNYGYTF	TGCGCCAGCAGCCAAGATCGAGGTGGAGTAGGGATGTCTACTAACTATGGCTACACCTTC
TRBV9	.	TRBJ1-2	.	CASSGGLWFSGDGYTF	TGTGCCAGCAGCGGCGGCCTTTGGTTTTCCGGCGATGGCTACACCTTC
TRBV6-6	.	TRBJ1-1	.	CASSTGSRAFF	TGTGCCAGCAGCACAGGGAGTCGAGCTTTCTTT
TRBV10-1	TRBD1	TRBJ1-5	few	CASSEWDRDSNQPQHF	TGCGCCAGCAGTGAGTGGGACAGGGATAGCAATCAGCCCCAGCATTTT
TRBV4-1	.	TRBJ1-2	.	CASSPPPGQANYGYTF	TGCGCCAGCAGTCCCCCACCGGGCCAAGCTAACTATGGCTACACCTTC
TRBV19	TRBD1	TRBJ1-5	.	CASSPGTGYQPQHF	TGTGCCAGTAGCCCCGGGACAGGGTATCAGCCCCAGCATTTT
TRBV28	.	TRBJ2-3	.	CASTPGGQDTQYF	TGTGCCAGTACTCCGGGGGGCCAAGATACGCAGTATTTT
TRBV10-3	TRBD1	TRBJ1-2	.	CAIRTGYGYTF	TGTGCCATCCGGACAGGCTATGGCTACACCTTC
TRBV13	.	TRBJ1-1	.	CASREVGASEAFF	TGTGCCAGCAGGGAAGTGGGGGCATCTGAAGCTTTCTTT
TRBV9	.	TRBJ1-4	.	CASSVGGDNEKLFF	TGTGCCAGCAGCGTAGGTGGAGACAATGAAAAACTGTTTTTT
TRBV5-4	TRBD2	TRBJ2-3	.	CASSLLAGATDTQYF	TGTGCCAGCAGCTTACTAGCGGGGGCTACAGATACGCAGTATTTT
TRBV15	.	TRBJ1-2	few	CATSRVEEGNYGYTF	TGTGCCACCAGCAGAGTGGAGGAGGGGAACTATGGCTACACCTTC
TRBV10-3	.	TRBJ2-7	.	CAISESTGLAYEQYF	TGTGCCATCAGTGAGTCGACGGGATTGGCCTACGAGCAGTACTTC
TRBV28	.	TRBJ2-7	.	CASSSLGSYEQYF	TGTGCCAGCAGTTCCCTGGGCTCCTACGAGCAGTACTTC
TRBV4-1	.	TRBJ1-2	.	CASSQGSGLGYTF	TGCGCCAGCAGCCAAGGTTCTGGGCTCGGCTACACCTTC
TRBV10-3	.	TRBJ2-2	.	CAISGSILLPLNTGELFF	TGTGCCATCAGTGGCTCTATCCTCCTACCACTCAACACCGGGGAGCTGTTTTTT
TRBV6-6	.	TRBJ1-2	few	CASSYGRQFYGYTF	TGTGCCAGCAGTTACGGGCGACAGTTCTATGGCTACACCTTC